The 30 T cell receptor beta chains below come from one sample, sequenced in a study of post-analysis software for immune sequencing data (dated by TCRdb to between 2014 and 2017). What the study reported, not specific to this receptor: Significantly higher frequencies in patients than in controls were found for five TRBV segments, including TRBV5-6, TRBV5-1 and TRBV20-1.

Library creation used PCR. Sequenced on an Illumina HiSeq 2500. To reduce PCR and sequencing biases, unique molecular identifiers were built into the TCR beta cDNA libraries. TCRdb's own reprocessing of the public reads used fastp at Q25 and MiXCR and kept productive beta chains. Rows are unified per CDR3 protein, each entry keeping the most common DNA and genes. Within this sample are 650,000 to 850,000 distinct CDR3 sequences, with about 53% of them counted one time only. The ten biggest clones cover 4.6% of the sample. Their antigens are not known. The source material was blood. All receptors come from a girl between 10 and 17 years old with multiple sclerosis.

Details on this clonotype: At one boundary the junction diverges from the germline segment, which might be a read error. The chain combines TRBV5-6 with TRBJ2-7; D ambiguous. This CDR3 has 13 residues. Germline loops: CDR1 SGHDT, CDR2 YYEEEE. The CDR3 reads CASSLGSSYGQYF. In DNA form, the CDR3 reads TGTGCCAGCAGCCTCGGGTCCTCCTACGGGCAGTACTTC.

This clonotype was counted a few times. J is TRBJ2-1 and V is TRBV24-1; 9 bases agree with TRBD2. With 12 bases clipped from V and 9 bases from J, the junction kept 14 bases outside the gene matches. This CDR3 contains 14 residues. The V gene's germline CDR1 is KGHDR and CDR2 SFDVKD. CDR3: CAFKGLAGHGEQFF. CDR3 DNA sequence: TGTGCCTTCAAAGGGCTAGCGGGGCATGGTGAGCAGTTCTTC.

The rearrangement uses TRBV29-1 and TRBJ2-1, with 8 bases fitting TRBD2. The CDR3 sequence is 16 residues long. CDR1 SQVTM and CDR2 ANQGSEA come from the germline V gene. J lost 8 bases, V lost 4 bases, and 16 bases had no gene match. CDR3 sequence: CSVVLSSRGGQDEQFF. The CDR3 DNA reads TGCAGCGTTGTGTTAAGTTCTCGCGGGGGGCAGGATGAGCAGTTCTTC.

The chain recombines TRBV7-3 with TRBJ2-5; 8 positions match TRBD1. CDR1 is SGHTA, CDR2 FQGTGA, per germline. J was trimmed by 11 bases and V by 6 bases; bases with no gene match: 8. The CDR3 consists of 12 residues. CDR3 in amino acids: CASSPDRVSQYF. DNA for the CDR3: TGTGCCAGCAGTCCGGACAGGGTTTCGCAGTACTTC.

This chain joins TRBV27 and TRBJ2-6; possible D gene TRBD2, 7 bases. CDR3 length: 17 amino acids. Trimming took off 5 bases at V and 2 bases at J, with 16 bases between the two ends. Germline V gene data show CDR1 as MNHEY and CDR2 as SMNVEV (reference sequence). The CDR3 sequence: CASSRLRGGTGANVLTF. CDR3 nucleotides: TGTGCCAGCAGTCGGCTCAGGGGAGGGACTGGGGCCAACGTCCTGACTTTC.

This clonotype has a handful of counts. The gene calls are TRBV28 and TRBJ1-6; no reliable D call. V was pared by 5 bases and J by 3 bases, with 2 bases between. CDR1 and CDR2 (germline): MDHEN, SYDVKM. CDR3 length: 12 residues. The CDR3 protein is CASSDYNSPLHF. CDR3 DNA sequence: TGTGCCAGCAGTGACTATAATTCACCCCTCCACTTT.

This chain uses TRBV6-1 with TRBJ2-3, with 8 bases matching TRBD2. Trimming removed 8 bases from V and 1 base from J; junction bases left unmatched: 11. This CDR3 is built from 16 residues. Germline lookup yields CDR1 MNHNS and CDR2 SASEGT. CDR3 region: CASGASGSARTDTQYF. The CDR3 DNA reads TGTGCCAGCGGGGCTAGCGGGTCAGCCCGCACAGATACGCAGTATTTT.

This chain links TRBV20-1 with TRBJ2-4; D is perhaps TRBD1 (6 bases). Looked up from germline, CDR1 is DFQATT and CDR2 is SNEGSKA (reference sequence). The CDR3 length is 15 residues. V was cut by 4 bases and J by 1 base, with 14 bases left in between. CDR3 region: CSANPGVGAKNIQYF. CDR3 sequence (DNA): TGCAGTGCTAATCCAGGGGTTGGGGCCAAAAACATTCAGTACTTC.

The V and J genes are TRBV20-1 and TRBJ2-2; TRBD1 is a possible D gene (7 bases). The CDR3 contains 15 residues. V was trimmed by 0 bases and J by 3 bases, leaving 11 bases between them. Germline-derived CDR1 and CDR2 are DFQATT and SNEGSKA (reference sequence). CDR3 sequence: CSAREAGTDTGELFF. The CDR3 coding sequence is TGCAGTGCTAGAGAGGCGGGGACAGACACCGGGGAGCTGTTTTTT.

This clonotype has a handful of counts. This chain joins TRBV29-1 and TRBJ2-7, with 7 bases identical to TRBD1. This CDR3 region has 15 residues. V was pared by 1 base and J by 5 bases, with 11 bases of the junction left unmatched. Germline assignment: CDR1 SQVTM and CDR2 ANQGSEA. This chain's CDR3 is CSVEATLTGHDEQYF. The CDR3 DNA is TGCAGCGTTGAAGCGACCCTGACAGGGCACGACGAGCAGTACTTC.

Of note for this clonotype: The conserved phenylalanine or tryptophan normally closing the CDR3 is absent here, so this likely arose from a read error. This rearrangement joins TRBV7-9 to TRBJ2-1; the match to TRBD1 covers 9 bases. V gave up 4 bases and J gave up 8 bases; unmatched junction bases: 12. The V gene's germline CDR1 is SEHNR and CDR2 FQNEAQ (reference sequence). The CDR3 totals 16 residues. The CDR3 nucleotides read TGTGCCAGCAGCTCGGACAGGGGAAGGGGGTTCGATGAGCAGTTCGTC. This encodes CASSSDRGRGFDEQFV.

CDR3 residues: CASSLETSGTWGAYEQYF. CDR3 nucleotide sequence: TGTGCCAGCAGCTTAGAAACTAGCGGGACTTGGGGGGCCTACGAGCAGTACTTC. The V and J genes are TRBV11-2 and TRBJ2-5; 10 positions match TRBD2. Gene TRBJ2-7 matches the end of the DNA better, so the J call may be wrong. From germline, CDR1 is SGHAT and CDR2 FQNNGV. CDR3 length: 18 amino acids.

A few counts support this clonotype. The V gene is TRBV5-1, the J gene TRBJ2-7; 7 nucleotides match TRBD2. V shed 0 bases, J shed 5 bases, and the junction held 5 bases outside the gene matches. CDR1 SGHRS and CDR2 YFSETQ come from the germline V gene. The CDR3 runs 14 residues. CDR3 nucleotides: TGCGCCAGCAGCTTGGCGGGACTAACCCACGAGCAGTACTTC. Its protein product is CASSLAGLTHEQYF. Using reference TRBV5-1 and TRBJ2-7 for the parts outside the CDR3, the full variable domain is KAGVTQTPRYLIKTRGQQVTLSCSPISGHRSVSWYQQTPGQGLQFLFEYFSETQRNKGNFPGRFSGRQFSNSRSEMNVSTLELGDSALYLCASSLAGLTHEQYFGPGTRLTVT.

DNA for the CDR3: TGCAGTGCTAGACCAGGGGGACTAGCAGAGACCCAGTACTTC. Protein sequence: CSARPGGLAETQYF. The gene calls are TRBV20-1 and TRBJ2-5; 9 nucleotides align to TRBD2. The CDR3 covers 14 residues. J gave up 4 bases and V 2 bases, and 5 bases lay outside the gene matches. Germline-derived CDR1 and CDR2 are DFQATT and SNEGSKA (reference sequence).

This clonotype was picked up a small number of times. The junction departs from the called germline gene at one end, perhaps through a read error. This rearrangement joins TRBV7-7 to TRBJ2-4, with TRBD1 matching 9 bases. The J call may not be correct, given that the DNA end is closer to TRBJ2-5. Germline CDR1 is SSHAT and CDR2 is FNYEAQ (reference sequence). The CDR3 covers 14 residues. The CDR3 sequence is CASSLDRGTGTQYF. In nucleotides, the CDR3 is TGTGCTAGCAGCTTGGACAGGGGAACCGGGACCCAGTACTTC.

The chain recombines TRBV6-2 or TRBV6-3 with TRBJ1-4, with D possibly being TRBD1 (6 bases). The CDR3 consists of 16 residues. Trimming shortened V by 2 bases and J by 3 bases, and 13 bases separated the two germline ends. Germline loops: CDR1 MNHEY, CDR2 SVGEGT. As DNA, the CDR3 is TGTGCCAGCAGTTACCCGCAGGGGCGGCCTAATGAAAAACTGTTTTTT. It is translated as CASSYPQGRPNEKLFF.

V is TRBV4-1 and J is TRBJ2-5; D may be TRBD2 (6 bases). Trimming took 4 bases from V and 11 from J, leaving 17 bases between them. The germline CDR1 and CDR2 sequences are MGHRA and YSYEKL. CDR3 length equals 13 residues. In DNA, the CDR3 is TGCGCCAGCAGCCCTGGGGCGGGACGAGAGCAGTACTTC. It codes for CASSPGAGREQYF.

This clonotype was seen a single time. CDR3 DNA sequence: TGCAGTGCTAGAGATCCCGACGCATACGAAGAGACCCAGTACTTC. It codes for CSARDPDAYEETQYF. The chain couples TRBV20-1 to TRBJ2-5; D unresolved. The CDR3 runs 15 residues. Germline assignment: CDR1 DFQATT and CDR2 SNEGSKA (reference sequence). Trimming took 0 bases from V and 3 from J, leaving 14 bases between them.

The sample holds a few counts of this clonotype. This chain joins TRBV7-2 and TRBJ2-7, with unresolved D. CDR1 and CDR2 (germline): SGHTA, FQGNSA. V was pared by 2 bases and J by 3 bases, with 14 bases between. CDR3 length equals 15 residues. CDR3 nucleotides: TGTGCCAGCAGCTTAAGGGTAGGAGATATCTACGAGCAGTACTTC. Protein: CASSLRVGDIYEQYF.

This clonotype was observed a handful of times. V is TRBV3-1 and J is TRBJ1-2; possible D gene TRBD1, 5 bases. Trimming pared 4 bases from V and 0 bases from J, leaving 27 bases between. CDR1 and CDR2 (germline): LGHDT, YNNKEL (reference sequence). CDR3 length: 20 residues. The CDR3 sequence: CASSPTPPTRWGQTNYGYTF. The CDR3 nucleotides read TGTGCCAGCAGCCCAACCCCCCCAACCCGATGGGGCCAGACTAACTATGGCTACACCTTC.

In its sample, this clonotype was seen once. The genes are TRBV15 and TRBJ1-1; TRBD1 matches 7 bases. This CDR3 is 13 amino acids long. The junction had 1 base not matched to a gene; V was cut back by 1 base and J by 5 bases. Per the germline V gene, CDR1 is LNHNV and CDR2 is YYDKDF (reference sequence). CDR3 region: CATSRAGGTEAFF. The CDR3 region has the DNA TGTGCCACCAGCAGAGCAGGGGGAACTGAAGCTTTCTTT.

The rearrangement uses TRBV3-1 and TRBJ2-5; TRBD2 matches at 8 bases. The CDR3 extends over 14 amino acids. Losses at the gene ends were 6 bases for V and 4 bases for J; bases not matched to a gene: 7. The germline CDR1 and CDR2 sequences are LGHDT and YNNKEL (reference sequence). The CDR3 reads CASRSTSGGETQYF. CDR3 in DNA: TGTGCCAGCAGGTCAACTAGCGGTGGAGAGACCCAGTACTTC.

This clonotype was counted between two and nine times. The chain joins TRBV4-1 to TRBJ1-2; TRBD1 is a possible D gene (6 bases). V lost 1 base and J 8 bases, leaving 20 bases between the germline ends. CDR3 length: 16 amino acids. Germline CDR1 MGHRA, CDR2 YSYEKL. The CDR3 is CASSQANPRQDGGYTF. The CDR3 DNA is TGCGCCAGCAGCCAAGCAAACCCGAGACAGGATGGGGGCTACACCTTC.

J is TRBJ2-6 and V is TRBV5-4, with 9 bases identical to TRBD2. V trimming: 2 bases; J trimming: 2 bases; junction bases outside the gene matches: 5. CDR3 length: 17 residues. CDR1 is SGHNT, CDR2 YYREEE, per germline (reference sequence). The CDR3 loop is CASSFPGLAPGANVLTF. Written as DNA, the CDR3 is TGTGCCAGCAGCTTCCCGGGACTAGCCCCTGGGGCCAACGTCCTGACTTTC.

The chain couples TRBV10-3 to TRBJ1-5; D unresolved. This CDR3 is 14 amino acids long. The V gene lost 3 bases and the J gene lost 7 bases, with 13 bases spanning the gap. Per germline, CDR1 ENHRY and CDR2 SYGVKD. The CDR3 DNA is TGTGCCATCAGTGAAGGCGGGCTCGGACAGCCCCAGCATTTT. This sequence encodes CAISEGGLGQPQHF.

The chain is built from TRBV6-6 and TRBJ2-5, with D possibly matching TRBD1 (5 bases). TRBJ2-7 matches the DNA end more closely, so the J call is doubtful. CDR1 and CDR2 (germline): MNHNY, SVGAGI (reference sequence). CDR3 length equals 13 residues. This CDR3 is CASSSPQGPEQYF. The CDR3 DNA follows: TGTGCCAGCAGTAGCCCCCAGGGTCCCGAGCAGTACTTC.

The chain uses TRBV20-1 and TRBJ2-7, with TRBD2 matching over 7 bases. Germline V lookup: CDR1 DFQATT, CDR2 SNEGSKA (reference sequence). The CDR3 extends over 15 amino acids. Trimming at V came to 1 base and at J to 0 bases, leaving 6 bases not matched to a gene. CDR3 nucleotide sequence: TGCAGTGCTAGAGTATGGCGGGAGAACTCCTACGAGCAGTACTTC. Translated: CSARVWRENSYEQYF.

The genes are TRBV28 and TRBJ2-5; a weak D match, TRBD1 (6 bases). The ends were cut back, 2 bases at V and 4 bases at J, with 17 bases in the middle. Germline V gene lookup returns CDR1 MDHEN and CDR2 SYDVKM. This CDR3 region has 16 residues. The CDR3 region has the DNA TGTGCCAGCAGTTTAGGGTTAAGGGAACAGGGAGAGACCCAGTACTTC. Protein: CASSLGLREQGETQYF.

The chain is built from TRBV6-1 and TRBJ1-6; 7 nucleotides line up with TRBD1. The CDR3 spans 16 residues. Losses at the gene ends were 7 bases for V and 4 bases for J; bases not matched to a gene: 10. CDR1 is MNHNS, CDR2 SASEGT, per germline. Here the CDR3 DNA reads TGTGCCAGCACGCCGGGACAGAATTCTTATAATTCACCCCTCCACTTT. Translating it yields CASTPGQNSYNSPLHF.

In its sample, this clonotype was seen a few times. V usage is TRBV29-1 and J usage is TRBJ1-2; D may be TRBD1 (5 bases). CDR1 SQVTM and CDR2 ANQGSEA come from the germline V gene. V was shortened by 2 bases and J by 8 bases, with 9 bases between the two germline ends. This CDR3 region has 11 residues. DNA for the CDR3: TGCAGCGTTGAACTACAGGCCGGCTACACCTTC. Translation: CSVELQAGYTF.